A selection of T cell receptor beta chains follows, all from one sample in a study of blood T cell repertoires in COVID-19. Sequenced by immunoSEQ multiplex PCR; TCRdb stores in-frame clones only, minus some. The table has approximately 60,000 clones, over 75% seen once. The source material was peripheral blood. The receptor set was obtained from a woman aged 80 or over with acute or convalescent COVID-19. Both conserved end residues are part of each CDR3. The D gene is left open where the match is weak. A row's size may be missing; if present it is once, few, many or a size class.

j_call	d_call	v_call	clone_size	cdr3_aa	cdr3_nt
TRBJ1-5	-	TRBV6-5	-	CASSPDRTQPQHF	TGTGCCAGCAGTCCAGACAGGACCCAGCCCCAGCATTTT
TRBJ2-7	TRBD1	TRBV30	-	CAWGQGPYEQYF	TGTGCCTGGGGACAGGGGCCGTACGAGCAGTACTTC
TRBJ2-5	-	TRBV6-2/TRBV6-3	-	CASSYLETQYF	TGTGCCAGCAGTTATCTTGAGACCCAGTACTTC
TRBJ1-1	-	TRBV18	-	CASSPRTSQNTEAFF	TGTGCCAGCTCACCCAGGACATCGCAGAACACTGAAGCTTTCTTT
TRBJ2-5	-	TRBV19	-	CASTSGGAGRETQYF	TGTGCCAGTACCTCCGGTGGGGCAGGCCGAGAGACCCAGTACTTC
TRBJ1-1	-	TRBV6-2/TRBV6-3	-	CASSNKQGFGTEAFF	TGTGCCAGCAGTAACAAACAGGGTTTCGGCACTGAAGCTTTCTTT
TRBJ1-6	-	TRBV28	-	CASSFGGNSPLHF	TGTGCCAGCAGTTTCGGCGGGAATTCACCCCTCCACTTT
TRBJ2-1	TRBD2	TRBV15	-	CATSAGSGFRDEQFF	TGTGCCACCAGCGCAGGTAGCGGGTTTAGGGATGAGCAGTTCTTC
TRBJ1-2	-	TRBV30	-	CAWSIQTLSNYGYTF	TGTGCCTGGAGTATCCAGACTTTGAGCAACTATGGCTACACCTTC
TRBJ2-7	-	TRBV11-2	-	CASSLDVQGVHEQYF	TGTGCCAGCAGCTTAGATGTACAGGGTGTACACGAGCAGTACTTC
TRBJ1-4	TRBD1	TRBV7-9	-	CASSLGGTGPEKLFF	TGTGCCAGCAGCTTAGGAGGGACAGGGCCTGAAAAACTGTTTTTT
TRBJ1-1	TRBD1	TRBV6-5	-	CASSITGQLNTEAFF	TGTGCCAGCAGTATTACGGGACAGTTGAACACTGAAGCTTTCTTT
TRBJ2-1	TRBD2	TRBV7-6	-	CASSTSGGAGDEQFF	TGTGCCAGCAGCACTAGCGGGGGGGCCGGAGATGAGCAGTTCTTC
TRBJ1-2	-	TRBV28	-	CASRPYHSYGYTF	TGTGCCAGCAGACCCTACCACAGCTATGGCTACACCTTC
TRBJ1-3	TRBD1	TRBV5-1	-	CASTDRAGNTIYF	TGCGCCAGTACCGACAGGGCCGGAAACACCATATATTTT
TRBJ1-4	-	TRBV6-5	-	CASRDSTNEKLFF	TGTGCCAGCAGGGATTCGACAAATGAAAAACTGTTTTTT
TRBJ2-5	TRBD2	TRBV14	-	CASSPGLAGGGTQYF	TGTGCCAGCAGCCCCGGACTAGCGGGAGGGGGGACCCAGTACTTC
TRBJ2-3	-	TRBV3-1/TRBV3-2	-	CASSQPITDTQYF	TGTGCCAGCAGCCAACCCATCACAGATACGCAGTATTTT
TRBJ1-4	-	TRBV5-1	-	CASRGPLDTTNEKLFF	TGCGCCAGCAGGGGGCCCCTGGACACAACTAATGAAAAACTGTTTTTT
TRBJ2-7	TRBD1	TRBV5-1	-	CASRSTGAYEQYF	TGCGCCAGCAGATCGACAGGGGCGTACGAGCAGTACTTC
TRBJ2-3	TRBD2	TRBV19	-	CASSDSGTNLFTDTQYF	TGTGCCAGTAGTGACAGCGGGACGAACCTTTTCACAGATACGCAGTATTTT
TRBJ1-4	TRBD1	TRBV7-3	-	CASSLTGGTDNEKLFF	TGTGCCAGCAGCTTAACGGGTGGGACAGATAATGAAAAACTGTTTTTT
TRBJ2-2	TRBD2	TRBV11-2	-	CASSPRAGRVNGELFF	TGTGCCAGCAGCCCCAGGGCAGGGAGGGTGAACGGGGAGCTGTTTTTT
TRBJ2-1	-	TRBV12-3/TRBV12-4	-	CASSFGTGEQFF	TGTGCCAGCAGTTTTGGGACTGGGGAGCAGTTCTTC
TRBJ2-4	-	TRBV7-6	-	CASSLGTHGGAKNIQYF	TGTGCCAGCAGCTTAGGGACCCACGGAGGGGCCAAAAACATTCAGTACTTC
TRBJ1-2	TRBD1	TRBV5-1	-	CASSFPGGGYTF	TGCGCCAGCAGCTTCCCAGGGGGTGGCTACACCTTC
TRBJ1-4	-	TRBV14	-	CASSPSGGATNEKLFF	TGTGCCAGCAGCCCCTCGGGGGGGGCAACTAATGAAAAACTGTTTTTT
TRBJ1-6	-	TRBV3-1/TRBV3-2	-	CASSEFDSSYNSPLHF	TGTGCCAGCAGCGAATTCGACTCCTCCTATAATTCACCCCTCCACTTT
TRBJ2-1	-	TRBV28	once	CASSGSRGGGGDEQFF	TGTGCCAGCAGTGGGTCTCGCGGTGGCGGTGGCGATGAGCAGTTCTTC
TRBJ2-2	TRBD2	TRBV9	-	CASSGTSSGSSGELFF	TGTGCCAGCAGCGGGACCTCTAGCGGGAGTTCCGGGGAGCTGTTTTTT
TRBJ2-7	-	TRBV12-3/TRBV12-4	-	CASSYSPHEQYF	TGTGCCAGCAGTTACTCCCCCCACGAGCAGTACTTC
TRBJ1-1	-	TRBV20-1	-	CSARSGLQAFF	TGCAGTGCTAGGTCTGGGCTACAAGCTTTCTTT
TRBJ1-1	-	TRBV15	once	CATSITRGTEAFF	TGTGCCACCAGCATAACTAGGGGGACTGAAGCTTTCTTT
TRBJ2-5	TRBD2	TRBV19	-	CASSIVSSASGSGETQYF	TGTGCCAGTAGTATAGTCAGTTCGGCTAGCGGGAGTGGGGAGACCCAGTACTTC
TRBJ2-1	TRBD1	TRBV7-6	-	CASSLQTGGLFNEQFF	TGTGCCAGCAGCCTCCAGACAGGGGGCCTTTTCAATGAGCAGTTCTTC
TRBJ1-6	-	TRBV3-1/TRBV3-2	-	CASSPRGQPWNSPLHF	TGTGCCAGCAGCCCGCGTGGACAGCCGTGGAATTCACCCCTCCACTTT
TRBJ2-2	TRBD1	TRBV14	-	CASSRTKPGTGGTGELFF	TGTGCCAGCAGCCGGACCAAACCCGGGACAGGGGGCACCGGGGAGCTGTTTTTT
TRBJ2-1	TRBD2	TRBV9	-	CASSVETSGINEQFF	TGTGCCAGCAGCGTAGAAACTAGCGGGATAAATGAGCAGTTCTTC
TRBJ1-1	-	TRBV7-6	-	CASSLGLSDTEAFF	TGTGCCAGCAGTTTAGGCCTTAGCGACACTGAAGCTTTCTTT
TRBJ1-5	TRBD1	TRBV30	-	CAWRDRGNQPQHF	TGTGCCTGGAGGGACAGGGGAAATCAGCCCCAGCATTTT
TRBJ2-2	-	TRBV29-1	-	CSVERLNTGELFF	TGCAGCGTTGAAAGACTTAACACCGGGGAGCTGTTTTTT
TRBJ2-7	TRBD2	TRBV3-1/TRBV3-2	-	CASSQGLAETYEQYF	TGTGCCAGCAGCCAAGGACTAGCGGAGACCTACGAGCAGTACTTC
TRBJ2-5	-	TRBV7-9	-	CASSLAGASETQYF	TGTGCCAGCAGCTTGGCGGGGGCCTCAGAGACCCAGTACTTC
TRBJ2-5	-	TRBV5-4	-	CASSPGQYQETQYF	TGTGCCAGCAGCCCTGGACAATACCAAGAGACCCAGTACTTC
TRBJ2-1	TRBD1	TRBV6-2/TRBV6-3	few	CASSPTGGTYNEQFF	TGTGCCAGCAGTCCGACAGGGGGTACCTACAATGAGCAGTTCTTC
TRBJ2-2	-	TRBV19	-	CASSHPGTSHGELFF	TGTGCCAGTAGCCATCCCGGGACATCGCACGGGGAGCTGTTTTTT
TRBJ1-4	TRBD1	TRBV30	few	CAWDPKGAPNEKLFF	TGTGCCTGGGACCCTAAGGGGGCGCCTAATGAAAAACTGTTTTTT
TRBJ2-7	TRBD2	TRBV2	-	CASLLAGRSYEQYF	TGTGCCAGCCTTCTAGCGGGGCGCTCCTACGAGCAGTACTTC
TRBJ2-7	TRBD2	TRBV20-1	-	CSASAARLADYEQYF	TGCAGTGCTAGTGCGGCGCGACTAGCGGACTACGAGCAGTACTTC